The next 5 T cell receptor beta chains were all read from a single sample in a study of T-cell reconstitution after alpha-beta-depleted transplantation in children. Molecular barcoding with unique molecular identifiers was used for the TCRbeta library. TCRdb ran MiXCR on the PCR reads and lists one entry per CDR3 protein. The sample includes about 77,000 distinct CDR3 sequences, around a sixth of them seen just once. The specimen comprised PBMCs, mostly from graft donor cells, sampled 360 days after TCRalphabeta/CD19-depleted stem cell transplant. The receptors derive from a male patient between 2 and 15 years old who had a stem cell transplant for acute lymphoblastic leukemia, so the T cells may come from the graft donor.

This clonotype has more than one count but fewer than ten. The rearrangement joins TRBV12-3 or TRBV12-4 to TRBJ2-1; 8 nucleotides match TRBD1. The V gene end was trimmed by 6 bases and the J gene end by 7 bases; junction bases not matched to a gene: 17. This CDR3 comprises 17 residues. The CDR3 bases are TGTGCCAGCAGCCTTCGCCGTGGGACAGGTCAGGGGAATGAGCAGTTCTTC. It encodes CASSLRRGTGQGNEQFF.

This clonotype was picked up a small number of times. The rearrangement joins TRBV6-1 to TRBJ1-2; 8 positions agree with TRBD1. V shed 6 bases, J shed 4 bases, and the junction held 10 bases outside the gene matches. The CDR3 spans 15 residues. Germline values: CDR1 MNHNS, CDR2 SASEGT. CDR3 bases: TGTGCCAGCAGCGACCGCGGACAGGGCGGCTATGGCTACACCTTC. Its protein product is CASSDRGQGGYGYTF.

The sample holds a few counts of this clonotype. The chain is built from TRBV6-1 and TRBJ2-7; D not resolved. The CDR3 extends over 13 amino acids. V was shortened by 9 bases and J by 2 bases, with 14 bases between the two germline ends. CDR1 is MNHNS and CDR2 is SASEGT in the germline V gene. CDR3 protein: CASTTAPTYEQYF. CDR3 coding DNA: TGTGCCAGTACCACAGCTCCTACCTACGAGCAGTACTTC.

This clonotype has a handful of counts. V is TRBV6-2 or TRBV6-3 and J is TRBJ2-3; TRBD2 agrees at 13 bases. The V gene end was trimmed by 8 bases and the J gene end by 2 bases; junction bases not matched to a gene: 16. Per germline, CDR1 MNHEY and CDR2 SVGEGT. The CDR3 sequence is 19 residues long. CDR3 sequence: CASRGSRTSGSSPTDTQYF. DNA for the CDR3: TGTGCCAGCCGAGGGAGCCGGACTAGCGGGAGTTCCCCCACAGATACGCAGTATTTT.

This clonotype was seen only a few times. The genes are TRBV5-1 and TRBJ1-1; the D is unclear. This CDR3 region has 14 residues. Trimming stripped 0 bases from V and 1 base from J, with 7 bases between. Germline CDR1 and CDR2: SGHRS and YFSETQ. The CDR3 loop is CASSLAGRNTEAFF. DNA of the CDR3: TGCGCCAGCAGCTTGGCCGGACGGAACACTGAAGCTTTCTTT.